A single TCR beta chain is shown here with its context. The specificity of this receptor is unknown. A read error may produce the germline difference seen at one junction end. Ophthalmopathy patients had moderately to severely active disease, Clinical Activity Score of at least 3, NOSPECS grade of at least 4, and disease duration under 3 months. Patients were excluded if they had other autoimmune diseases, uncontrolled infections, pregnancy or lactation. Clinical symptoms, serum thyroxine, TRAb, thyroid ultrasound and orbital computed tomography were used for diagnosis. Using Ficoll-Paque density gradient centrifugation, PBMCs were isolated from 8.5 to 10 ml of fresh peripheral blood. Total RNA was extracted using Trizol reagent, and RNA quality was checked on an Agilent 2100 Bioanalyzer. CDR1 LNHDA and CDR2 SQIVND are derived from the germline V gene (reference sequence). Spanning cysteine to phenylalanine, the CDR3 consists of 15 amino acids. Just the 45-base CDR3 DNA is kept, in frame starting at base 1.

The entry originates in a study of Graves' ophthalmopathy and Graves' hyperthyroidism (dated by TCRdb to the late 2010s). Regarding the research as a whole: Peripheral blood samples were taken at the time of initial diagnosis, before any treatment was given. The study used signatures of the TCR beta repertoire to tell Graves' ophthalmopathy apart from Graves' hyperthyroidism and to predict which patients would progress to ophthalmopathy. In total, approximately 130 blood samples were TCR-sequenced: roughly 45 ophthalmopathy, around 75 hyperthyroidism and some 17 hyperthyroidism-to-ophthalmopathy patients. To explore V-J signatures that separate ophthalmopathy from hyperthyroidism, a discovery set of about a hundred patients was enrolled, consisting of fewer than 45 with ophthalmopathy and about 60 with stable hyperthyroidism. The independent validation cohort included 18 hyperthyroidism patients plus 17 patients who later progressed from hyperthyroidism to ophthalmopathy. T-cell repertoires of thyroid tissue and blood were compared in more than five hyperthyroidism patients. Once sampling was done, hyperthyroidism patients were given methimazole at a starting dose of 30 mg daily, while ophthalmopathy patients were given high-dose intravenous methylprednisolone. General findings and caveats noted by the study authors: Among expanded thyroid clonotypes with frequency above 0.001, most also showed up in blood, which suggests that blood repertoires may reflect the thyroid immune response. No statistical method was used to set the sample size in advance, and the investigators knew which group each participant was assigned to. In validation, the model predicted ophthalmopathy progression with 70.59% sensitivity and 72.22% specificity; approximately 12 predicted patients were CT-confirmed with GO in a median of about 6.1 months. Ophthalmopathy was separated from stable hyperthyroidism by the 13-signature model with more than 85% sensitivity and less than 82% specificity in cross-validation and with 80%/75% in the test set.

For repertoire sequencing, the TCR beta CDR3 regions were amplified from RNA transcripts. A first-round RT-PCR used HTBI primers with the Qiagen OneStep RT-PCR kit, followed by a second-round multiplex PCR, size selection and purification. Libraries were sequenced on an Illumina HiSeq2000 using paired-end 100 bp reads. Under the source paper's analysis protocol: SOAPnuke was used to process the reads, throwing out any read that had adapters, had uncalled bases, had a mean Phred below 15, or lacked an exact constant-primer or identifier match. COPE v1.2.5 was used to merge high-quality paired reads. Each unique nucleotide sequence was treated as a clonotype, and MiTCR v1.1 was used to align the clonotypes to the IMGT TRB V, D and J references. Only V-J combinations with frequency above 0.0001 were analysed, covering 99% to 99.2% of repertoires. For each V-J combination, a TCR clonal expansion and chaos score was defined as the ratio of F50 clonal expansion to chaos observed in the TCRdist matrix. Welch's t-statistics and random forest were used to reduce the features to roughly 14 V-J combinations, which were then used as input to a naive Bayes classifier. The Morisita-Horn index was used to measure how similar the thyroid and blood repertoires were. In TCRdb, the public reads were trimmed at Q25 with fastp and aligned with MiXCR, with productive beta chains retained. CDR3 protein sequences are deduplicated, and each keeps its most common genes and DNA. The V and J calls shown here were made by TCRdb, not taken from the authors' results. For this sample the table gives about 40,000 distinct CDR3 sequences, of which under 65% were detected only once. More than 15% of the sample is held by the ten biggest clonotypes.

This sequence originates from an adult man with Graves' ophthalmopathy. Here the chain combines TRBV19 and TRBJ2-1; 9 central bases correspond to TRBD2. Sequencing was carried out using peripheral blood. The DNA sequence reads TGTGCCAGTAGTAAACTAGCGGGCGACTACAATGAGCAGCTCTTC. This translates into CASSKLAGDYNEQLF.